This TCR beta chain was retrieved from a study of blood T cell repertoires in COVID-19. Study in general: Sites across the United States, Italy and Spain contributed samples from acute and convalescent COVID-19. Sources were T cells, B-cell-depleted T cells, or PBMCs; the material itself was cDNA or gDNA.

This clone was detected only once. Germline values: CDR1 LGHNA, CDR2 YNFKEQ. The V segment lost 5 bases and the J segment 4 bases; nucleotides outside the gene matches: 6. This CDR3 region has 15 residues. Original handling: From reference gene primer amplification, estimates of nucleated cell counts were derived. Some clones are missing from TCRdb's copy, which holds only in-frame ones; the method was immunoSEQ multiplex PCR. The DNA was the basis for D and trimming; V, J and clone size are from that table. The table has 200,000 to 250,000 clones, about four fifths seen once. This TCR was sampled from a woman in her sixties with acute or convalescent COVID-19. The rearrangement links TRBV4-2 to TRBJ2-1; 9 bases match TRBD2. The sequenced sample consisted of peripheral blood. CDR3 nucleotide sequence: TGTGCCAGCAGCGGAGAGCGGGGGGATTACAATGAGCAGTTCTTC. The encoded protein is CASSGERGDYNEQFF.